The next 16 T cell receptor beta chains were all read from a single sample in a study of OX40 agonist ivuxolimab in advanced cancers. Using immunoSEQ multiplex PCR, the repertoire was profiled, and TCRdb retains in-frame clones only, with some absent. The sample records roughly 76,000 clones, over 75% being singletons. The sequenced sample was CD4+ or CD8+ T cells sorted from blood, obtained in a trial of the OX40 agonist ivuxolimab. The receptors were gathered from an adult with an advanced solid tumor such as melanoma, head and neck, liver or kidney cancer.

This sequence joins TRBV12-5 and TRBJ2-3, with a weak D call TRBD2 (5 bases). The germline gives CDR1 LGHNT, CDR2 FRNRAP. CDR3 length: 14 residues. Trimming cost V 6 bases and J 6 bases, with 16 bases left between them. CDR3 sequence (DNA): TGTGCTAGTGGCCCCGGGGTCCCGGGGGATACGCAGTATTTT. Amino acid sequence: CASGPGVPGDTQYF.

The chain is built from TRBV5-6 and TRBJ1-2; 8 bases line up with TRBD1. This CDR3 comprises 13 residues. The junction had 4 bases not matched to a gene; V was cut back by 4 bases and J by 5 bases. From germline, CDR1 is SGHDT and CDR2 YYEEEE. DNA for the CDR3: TGTGCCAGCAGCCACCGACAGGGGTATGGCTACACCTTC. Protein product: CASSHRQGYGYTF.

The CDR3 region is CASSRGTGTGELFF. Written as DNA, the CDR3 is TGCGCCAGCAGCCGGGGGACAGGGACCGGGGAGCTGTTTTTT. This chain uses TRBV5-1 with TRBJ2-2; 9 bases are a match to TRBD1. Germline assignment: CDR1 SGHRS and CDR2 YFSETQ. J lost 5 bases, V lost 4 bases, and 3 bases had no gene match. This CDR3 region has 14 residues.

The chain carries TRBV7-9 and TRBJ2-7; D call uncertain. The CDR3 has 14 residues. The V end lost 7 bases, the J end lost 0 bases, and 13 bases lay between the germline ends. Germline CDR1 and CDR2: SEHNR and FQNEAQ (reference sequence). The CDR3 protein is CASTGSGSSYEQYF. The CDR3 DNA reads as TGTGCCAGCACCGGGTCGGGCTCCTCCTACGAGCAGTACTTC.

This sequence joins TRBV15 and TRBJ2-1, with TRBD2 matching over 8 bases. The CDR3 spans 16 residues. V was clipped by 3 bases and J by 0 bases; unmatched bases: 4. Germline-derived CDR1 and CDR2 are LNHNV and YYDKDF (reference sequence). CDR3 nucleotides: TGTGCCACCAGCAGCCTACTAGCGGCCTCCTACAATGAGCAGTTCTTC. Protein sequence: CATSSLLAASYNEQFF.

This chain uses TRBV6-4 with TRBJ1-1; 8 bases are shared with TRBD1. Losses at the gene ends were 6 bases for V and 5 bases for J; bases not matched to a gene: 2. Germline V gene lookup returns CDR1 MRHNA and CDR2 SNTAGT. The length of the CDR3 is 12 residues. This CDR3 reads CASSRQGTEAFF. DNA of the CDR3: TGTGCCAGCAGCCGACAGGGGACTGAAGCTTTCTTT.

Comment on this clone: The same CDR3 arises from other DNA sequences in this sample as well. The J gene is TRBJ1-2, the V gene TRBV25-1; the match to TRBD1 covers 9 bases. Germline lookup yields CDR1 MGHDK and CDR2 SYGVNS. This CDR3 spans 17 amino acids. The V gene end was trimmed by 3 bases and the J gene end by 6 bases; junction bases not matched to a gene: 14. CDR3: CASSEYPPGQGFDGYTF. CDR3 in DNA: TGTGCCAGCAGTGAGTATCCTCCGGGACAGGGTTTTGATGGCTACACCTTC.

The chain combines TRBV19 with TRBJ2-3, with TRBD1 matching 7 bases. CDR1 is LNHDA and CDR2 is SQIVND in the germline V gene (reference sequence). J was trimmed by 3 bases and V by 5 bases; bases with no gene match: 5. The CDR3 totals 14 residues. Written as DNA, the CDR3 is TGTGCCAGTAGTGTGGGACAGCCGACAGATACGCAGTATTTT. It is translated as CASSVGQPTDTQYF. Full variable domain (rest looked up from reference TRBV19 and TRBJ2-3): DGGITQSPKYLFRKEGQNVTLSCEQNLNHDAMYWYRQDPGQGLRLIYYSQIVNDFQKGDIAEGYSVSREKKESFPLTVTSAQKNPTAFYLCASSVGQPTDTQYFGPGTRLTVL.

The chain couples TRBV15 to TRBJ1-2; TRBD1 might be the D (5 bases). V was shortened by 2 bases and J by 2 bases, with 15 bases between the two germline ends. CDR3 length equals 16 residues. Germline lookup yields CDR1 LNHNV and CDR2 YYDKDF (reference sequence). CDR3 loop: CATSRTPSGRNYGYTF. CDR3 coding DNA: TGTGCCACCAGCAGAACCCCCTCGGGACGGAACTATGGCTACACCTTC.

The chain uses TRBV7-9 and TRBJ1-1; no clear D gene. Germline assignment: CDR1 SEHNR and CDR2 FQNEAQ (reference sequence). This CDR3 comprises 12 residues. V was pared by 1 base and J by 11 bases, with 11 bases between. CDR3 sequence reads: CASSLDFQGAFF. CDR3 sequence (DNA): TGTGCCAGCAGCTTAGATTTCCAAGGGGCTTTCTTT. The full variable domain, its missing parts supplied by reference TRBV7-9 and TRBJ1-1, is DTGVSQNPRHKITKRGQNVTFRCDPISEHNRLYWYRQTLGQGPEFLTYFQNEAQLEKSRLLSDRFSAERPKGSFSTLEIQRTEQGDSAMYLCASSLDFQGAFFGQGTRLTVV.

The chain couples TRBV7-9 to TRBJ2-7, with 9 bases matching TRBD1. Germline-derived CDR1 and CDR2 are SEHNR and FQNEAQ (reference sequence). The CDR3 has 16 amino acids. Trimming took 3 bases from V and 0 from J; bases not matched to a gene: 6. As DNA, the CDR3 is TGTGCCAGCAGCTTGGACAGGGGAGGGTTCTCCTACGAGCAGTACTTC. This codes for CASSLDRGGFSYEQYF. Complete variable domain (other parts from reference TRBV7-9 and TRBJ2-7): DTGVSQNPRHKITKRGQNVTFRCDPISEHNRLYWYRQTLGQGPEFLTYFQNEAQLEKSRLLSDRFSAERPKGSFSTLEIQRTEQGDSAMYLCASSLDRGGFSYEQYFGPGTRLTVT.

This clone came up a few times. This rearrangement joins TRBV30 to TRBJ1-1, with a possible D match to TRBD1 (5 bases). Germline loops: CDR1 GTSNPN, CDR2 SVGIG (reference sequence). CDR3 length: 13 amino acids. Trimming took off 5 bases at V and 0 bases at J, with 10 bases between the two ends. CDR3 bases: TGTGCCTGGCGCAGGGTGATGAACACTGAAGCTTTCTTT. Its protein product is CAWRRVMNTEAFF.

The chain employs TRBV19 and TRBJ2-1; 9 bases match TRBD2. After removal of 0 bases from V and 2 bases from J, the junction contained 8 bases not matched to a gene. The CDR3 runs to 18 residues. Looked up from germline, CDR1 is LNHDA and CDR2 is SQIVND (reference sequence). CDR3 in DNA: TGTGCCAGTAGTATAGATCCCCCGGGCGGGAGGGCCTACAATGAGCAGTTCTTC. It yields the protein CASSIDPPGGRAYNEQFF.

The V call is TRBV19, the J call TRBJ1-5; D unresolved. This CDR3 has 14 amino acids. Germline V gives CDR1 LNHDA, CDR2 SQIVND (reference sequence). The V end was cut by 0 bases, the J end by 5 bases, with 8 bases between. The CDR3 loop is CASSIDRSDQPQHF. The CDR3 DNA is TGTGCCAGTAGTATAGATCGGTCGGATCAGCCCCAGCATTTT.

This clone was seen a few times. This rearrangement joins TRBV9 to TRBJ2-3; TRBD2 is a possible D gene (6 bases). This CDR3 spans 15 amino acids. Trimming pared 1 base from V and 2 bases from J, leaving 11 bases between. CDR1 and CDR2 (germline): SGDLS, YYNGEE. This CDR3 is CASSVSSAATDTQYF. In DNA form, the CDR3 reads TGTGCCAGCAGCGTATCTAGCGCGGCCACAGATACGCAGTATTTT.

The chain's CDR3 is CASSLGLAGNTGELFF. CDR3 sequence (DNA): TGTGCCAGCAGCTTAGGTCTAGCGGGGAACACCGGGGAGCTGTTTTTT. This chain joins TRBV11-2 and TRBJ2-2; 8 nucleotides align to TRBD2. CDR1 is SGHAT, CDR2 FQNNGV, per germline. This CDR3 has 16 residues. V lost 1 base and J lost 1; bases outside the gene matches: 2.